The T cell receptor beta chain under discussion was sequenced for a study of blood T cell repertoires in COVID-19. The protocol was immunoSEQ multiplex PCR, while the TCRdb copy is restricted to in-frame clones and leaves out a portion. The sample has about 250,000 clones, 65% to 90% seen once. V lost 0 bases and J 0 bases, leaving 12 bases between the germline ends. The germline V gene has CDR1 SQVTM and CDR2 ANQGSEA. This CDR3 contains 15 residues. This clone came up a few times. The TCR sequence derives from a woman in her fifties or sixties with acute COVID-19. This chain links TRBV29-1 with TRBJ2-7; no clear D. The sequencing input was PBMCs or T cells enriched from blood (not recorded which). CDR3 coding DNA: TGCAGCGTTGAAGATCAGGCAGGTCCCTCCTACGAGCAGTACTTC. It codes for CSVEDQAGPSYEQYF.